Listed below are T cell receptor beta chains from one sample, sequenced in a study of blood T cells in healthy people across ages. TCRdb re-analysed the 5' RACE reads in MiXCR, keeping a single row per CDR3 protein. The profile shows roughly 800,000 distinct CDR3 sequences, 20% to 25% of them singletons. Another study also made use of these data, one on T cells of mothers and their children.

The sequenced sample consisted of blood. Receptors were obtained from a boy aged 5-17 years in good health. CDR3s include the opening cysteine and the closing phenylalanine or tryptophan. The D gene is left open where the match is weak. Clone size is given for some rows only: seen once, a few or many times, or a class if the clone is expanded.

DNA: TGTGCCAGCAGCCTCCCCCGGGACGCATCCTCCTACAATGAGCAGTTCTTC
CDR3: CASSLPRDASSYNEQFF
D: -
J: TRBJ2-1
size: -
V: TRBV9

DNA: TGTGCCAGCAGCTTACTTACAGGGAGCTCCTACGAGCAGTACTTC
CDR3: CASSLLTGSSYEQYF
D: -
J: TRBJ2-7
size: -
V: TRBV7-3

DNA: TGCGCCAGTGGTGGGCTAGCGGGAGGGAAAACCTACAATGAGCAGTTCTTC
CDR3: CASGGLAGGKTYNEQFF
D: TRBD2
J: TRBJ2-1
size: few
V: TRBV4-1

DNA: TGTGCCAGCCACCCCGGGATCGCCTACGAGCAGTACTTC
CDR3: CASHPGIAYEQYF
D: -
J: TRBJ2-7
size: -
V: TRBV2

DNA: TGTGCCAGCAGTAGCGGGGGAGCAGATACGCAGTATTTT
CDR3: CASSSGGADTQYF
D: TRBD2
J: TRBJ2-3
size: few
V: TRBV12-3/TRBV12-4

DNA: TGCAGTGCTAGGACGCCTTTGGATGAGTGGGTCTTGGACGAGCAGTACTTC
CDR3: CSARTPLDEWVLDEQYF
D: -
J: TRBJ2-7
size: -
V: TRBV20-1

DNA: TGTGCCAGCAGCCAGACAAGAGCCACAGATACGCAGTATTTT
CDR3: CASSQTRATDTQYF
D: -
J: TRBJ2-3
size: -
V: TRBV7-2

DNA: TGTGCCAGCAACTGGCACAACACTGAAGCTTTCTTT
CDR3: CASNWHNTEAFF
D: -
J: TRBJ1-1
size: -
V: TRBV7-9

DNA: TGTGCCAGCAGCCCGATCGGGGGATCCTACGAGCAGTACTTC
CDR3: CASSPIGGSYEQYF
D: -
J: TRBJ2-7
size: many
V: TRBV28

DNA: TGCGCCAGCAGGCCCGGGACTAGCGCTCGCACAGATACGCAGTATTTT
CDR3: CASRPGTSARTDTQYF
D: TRBD2
J: TRBJ2-3
size: -
V: TRBV5-1

DNA: TGTGCCAGCAGCTTAGAGGAGGGGAACGAGCAGTACTTC
CDR3: CASSLEEGNEQYF
D: -
J: TRBJ2-7
size: few
V: TRBV7-9

DNA: TGTGCCAGCAGCTTGGGTAGGGGGCCTCAAGAGACCCAGTACTTC
CDR3: CASSLGRGPQETQYF
D: TRBD1
J: TRBJ2-5
size: -
V: TRBV5-5

DNA: TGTGCCATCGGGACAGAGCCCTATGGCTACACCTTC
CDR3: CAIGTEPYGYTF
D: TRBD1
J: TRBJ1-2
size: -
V: TRBV10-3

DNA: TGCGCCAGCAGCTTGGTAGACGGAAACAATGAGCAGTTCTTC
CDR3: CASSLVDGNNEQFF
D: -
J: TRBJ2-1
size: few
V: TRBV5-1

DNA: TGCAGCGTTGAAGGGACAGGGAACGAGCAGTACTTC
CDR3: CSVEGTGNEQYF
D: TRBD1
J: TRBJ2-7
size: -
V: TRBV29-1

DNA: TGTGCCAGCAGCTTGACGGGACAGAACTACGAGCAGTACTTC
CDR3: CASSLTGQNYEQYF
D: TRBD1
J: TRBJ2-7
size: -
V: TRBV5-5

DNA: TGTGCCAGCAGTTTATTCGACAGGGCCTTTAATTCACCCCTCCACTTT
CDR3: CASSLFDRAFNSPLHF
D: TRBD1
J: TRBJ1-6
size: few
V: TRBV28

DNA: TGTGCCAGCACCCTCGACAGGGGTAATGAAAAACTGTTTTTT
CDR3: CASTLDRGNEKLFF
D: TRBD1
J: TRBJ1-4
size: few
V: TRBV2

DNA: TGTGCCAGCAGCTTAGGTTTCCGGATTGATAATTCACCCCTCCACTTT
CDR3: CASSLGFRIDNSPLHF
D: -
J: TRBJ1-6
size: -
V: TRBV7-2

DNA: TGCAGTGCTAGGAAGACAGGGCTAGGGGACACTGAAGCTTTCTTT
CDR3: CSARKTGLGDTEAFF
D: TRBD1
J: TRBJ1-1
size: few
V: TRBV20-1

DNA: TGTGCCAGCAGCCGATTTAGCGGGGGTGCGGAGACCCAGTACTTC
CDR3: CASSRFSGGAETQYF
D: TRBD2
J: TRBJ2-5
size: -
V: TRBV7-6

DNA: TGTGCCAGTAGTACCTTCACCGGGAACAATGAGCAGTTCTTC
CDR3: CASSTFTGNNEQFF
D: -
J: TRBJ2-1
size: few
V: TRBV19

DNA: TGTGCCAGCAGCGCGGGTGGGGCAGGGCGCACAGATACGCAGTATTTT
CDR3: CASSAGGAGRTDTQYF
D: -
J: TRBJ2-3
size: -
V: TRBV9

DNA: TGTGCCAGCAATCCGGACAGGGGAGGACAAGAGACCCAGTACTTC
CDR3: CASNPDRGGQETQYF
D: TRBD1
J: TRBJ2-5
size: few
V: TRBV11-2

DNA: TGCGCCAGCAGCTGGAGTGACGCAACTAATGAAAAACTGTTTTTT
CDR3: CASSWSDATNEKLFF
D: -
J: TRBJ1-4
size: -
V: TRBV5-1

DNA: TGCGCCAGCAGCGGCGGGGGGGAAGAGACCCAGTACTTC
CDR3: CASSGGGEETQYF
D: TRBD2
J: TRBJ2-5
size: few
V: TRBV5-1

DNA: TGTGCCAGCAGCATAGCGGGATCCGTTACCGGGGAGCTGTTTTTT
CDR3: CASSIAGSVTGELFF
D: TRBD2
J: TRBJ2-2
size: -
V: TRBV9

DNA: TGCAGTGCCTCCCTTGGGGGGCATAGCAATCAGCCCCAGCATTTT
CDR3: CSASLGGHSNQPQHF
D: -
J: TRBJ1-5
size: few
V: TRBV20-1

DNA: TGCAGTGCGCTAGCGGGGGGGACAGATACGCAGTATTTT
CDR3: CSALAGGTDTQYF
D: TRBD2
J: TRBJ2-3
size: few
V: TRBV20-1

DNA: TGTGCCAGCAGCCGCTCGGCCGTCAGCACAGATACGCAGTATTTT
CDR3: CASSRSAVSTDTQYF
D: -
J: TRBJ2-3
size: few
V: TRBV7-3

DNA: TGCGCCAGCAGCCAAGGGCCCGGGACAGGGCCCTACGAGCAGTACTTC
CDR3: CASSQGPGTGPYEQYF
D: TRBD1
J: TRBJ2-7
size: few
V: TRBV4-1

DNA: TGCAGTGCACGGAACCGAGAGACCCAGTACTTC
CDR3: CSARNRETQYF
D: -
J: TRBJ2-5
size: -
V: TRBV20-1

DNA: TGCGCCAGCAGCCAAGATAGGGGACTTACCTACGAGCAGTACTTC
CDR3: CASSQDRGLTYEQYF
D: -
J: TRBJ2-7
size: -
V: TRBV4-3

DNA: TGCGCCAGCAGCCAAGATTGGGGAGAGGGTCGGCACACCATATATTTT
CDR3: CASSQDWGEGRHTIYF
D: -
J: TRBJ1-3
size: few
V: TRBV4-1

DNA: TGCAGTGCTAGAGTCGACAGGGGTAGAATCCGAACAGATACGCAGTATTTT
CDR3: CSARVDRGRIRTDTQYF
D: TRBD1
J: TRBJ2-3
size: -
V: TRBV20-1

DNA: TGTGCCAGCAGCCAGGGGTCTGGTACTGGAAACACCATATATTTT
CDR3: CASSQGSGTGNTIYF
D: -
J: TRBJ1-3
size: -
V: TRBV6-5

DNA: TGTGCCAGCAGCTTAGCCTTGGCCACTAGCGGGGGGAGCTCCTACGAGCAGTACTTC
CDR3: CASSLALATSGGSSYEQYF
D: TRBD2
J: TRBJ2-7
size: -
V: TRBV7-9

DNA: TGTGCCAGCAGGGGGACGTCTTATTGGGACATTCAGTACTTC
CDR3: CASRGTSYWDIQYF
D: -
J: TRBJ2-4
size: few
V: TRBV2

DNA: TGCAGCGTTGAGCGGGATAGACAGGGGGCGTCCTACGAGCAGTACTTC
CDR3: CSVERDRQGASYEQYF
D: TRBD1
J: TRBJ2-7
size: -
V: TRBV29-1

DNA: TGTGCCAGCAGTTCCCACTGTACAGATACGCAGTATTTT
CDR3: CASSSHCTDTQYF
D: -
J: TRBJ2-3
size: -
V: TRBV28

DNA: TGTGCCAGCAGATCACCTGCCAGGGAGGGCACAGATACGCAGTATTTT
CDR3: CASRSPAREGTDTQYF
D: -
J: TRBJ2-3
size: -
V: TRBV6-5

DNA: TGTGCCAGCAGTGAAACCCGGACATACTCTGGAAACACCATATATTTT
CDR3: CASSETRTYSGNTIYF
D: -
J: TRBJ1-3
size: few
V: TRBV6-1

DNA: TGTGCCAGCAGTTCGAGACGAACATCCTATGGCTACACCTTC
CDR3: CASSSRRTSYGYTF
D: -
J: TRBJ1-2
size: once
V: TRBV6-5

DNA: TGTGCCAGCAGCGATTGGAGGGGGCAGTCACGAGGCTATGGCTACACCTTC
CDR3: CASSDWRGQSRGYGYTF
D: TRBD1
J: TRBJ1-2
size: few
V: TRBV7-6

DNA: TGTGCCAGCAGTGAATATAATGGCGGGGGGCCCACCTACGAGCAGTACTTC
CDR3: CASSEYNGGGPTYEQYF
D: TRBD2
J: TRBJ2-7
size: -
V: TRBV25-1